The 10 T cell receptor beta chains below come from one sample, sequenced in a study of cytomegalovirus exposure and HLA in healthy donors. It was with 60 Vbeta and 13 Jbeta primers that the PCR ran. Using immunoSEQ multiplex PCR, the repertoire was profiled, and TCRdb retains in-frame clones only, with some absent. The sample records more than 95,000 clones, roughly 70% being singletons. What was sequenced was PBMCs. These receptors were obtained from a woman aged 18-29 years in good health and CMV-seronegative.

This chain connects TRBV5-1 to TRBJ2-6, with D maybe TRBD2 (6 bases). The CDR3 runs 15 residues. Germline CDR1 reads SGHRS; CDR2 reads YFSETQ. V was cut by 1 base and J by 3 bases, with 8 bases left in between. CDR3 protein: CASSLKGGGANVLTF. CDR3 nucleotides: TGCGCCAGCAGCTTGAAGGGAGGTGGGGCCAACGTCCTGACTTTC.

There are a few counts of this clone. This sequence joins TRBV5-1 and TRBJ2-3; 9 positions match TRBD1. Germline V gives CDR1 SGHRS, CDR2 YFSETQ. The CDR3 loop spans 14 amino acids. J lost 4 bases, V lost 6 bases, and 6 bases had no gene match. The CDR3 DNA is TGCGCCAGCAAAGGGACAGGGTCAGCAGATACGCAGTATTTT. Protein: CASKGTGSADTQYF.

V and J are TRBV27 and TRBJ1-5, with unresolved D. This CDR3 spans 15 amino acids. V dropped 6 bases and J dropped 9 bases, with 21 bases sitting between them. Germline V gene sequence: CDR1 MNHEY, CDR2 SMNVEV (reference sequence). The CDR3 spells CASSLRWELNRPQHF. DNA for the CDR3: TGTGCCAGCAGCCTCCGATGGGAGTTAAATAGGCCCCAGCATTTT.

This clone occurred a few times. V is TRBV23-1 and J is TRBJ1-2; D gene uncertain. TRBV23-1 qualifies as an ORF whose function is uncertain. The CDR3 is 10 residues long. V lost 11 bases to trimming and J lost 4 bases, with 8 bases between them. Written as DNA, the CDR3 is TGCGCCCAAAGGAGCTATGGCTACACCTTC. It specifies CAQRSYGYTF.

This clone was seen once. This rearrangement joins TRBV7-2 to TRBJ2-1; 9 bases map to TRBD1. CDR1 and CDR2 (germline): SGHTA, FQGNSA. This CDR3 spans 18 amino acids. The V gene end was trimmed by 2 bases and the J gene end by 3 bases; junction bases not matched to a gene: 11. The CDR3 loop reads CASSLLPPGTGLYNEQFF. Written as DNA, the CDR3 is TGTGCCAGCAGCTTACTGCCTCCCGGGACAGGGCTCTACAATGAGCAGTTCTTC.

This chain links TRBV5-5 with TRBJ1-2; D gene ambiguous. The CDR3 runs to 14 residues. Germline V gene data show CDR1 as SGHKS and CDR2 as YYEKEE (reference sequence). The V end lost 0 bases, the J end lost 0 bases, and 6 bases lay between the germline ends. The CDR3 reads CASSLGAANYGYTF. In DNA, the CDR3 is TGTGCCAGCAGCTTGGGTGCAGCTAACTATGGCTACACCTTC.

The rearrangement links TRBV5-6 to TRBJ1-1; 8 nucleotides align to TRBD1. Germline trimming cut 4 bases from V and 10 bases from J; bases unmatched to any gene: 9. CDR3 length: 13 amino acids. Germline V gene lookup returns CDR1 SGHDT and CDR2 YYEEEE. The CDR3: CASSRGQGLVAFF. The CDR3 coding sequence is TGTGCCAGCAGCCGTGGACAGGGTTTGGTAGCTTTCTTT.

The rearrangement joins TRBV2 to TRBJ1-2; D is ambiguous. The length of the CDR3 is 13 residues. Germline CDR1 and CDR2: SNHLY and FYNNEI. Trimming stripped 2 bases from V and 6 bases from J, with 10 bases between. CDR3 amino acids: CASSETEWDGYTF. The CDR3 nucleotides read TGTGCCAGCAGTGAAACAGAATGGGATGGCTACACCTTC.

The chain has TRBV9 and TRBJ2-7, with TRBD1 matching over 9 bases. Germline CDR1 SGDLS, CDR2 YYNGEE. The CDR3 is 13 residues long. J was trimmed by 6 bases and V by 0 bases; bases with no gene match: 1. The CDR3 DNA sequence: TGTGCCAGCAGCGTAGTGACAGGGGGCGAGCAGTACTTC. Its translation is CASSVVTGGEQYF.

V and J are TRBV29-1 and TRBJ2-5; 12 bases match TRBD2. The CDR3 spans 14 residues. Germline lookup yields CDR1 SQVTM and CDR2 ANQGSEA. V shed 1 base, J shed 5 bases, and the junction held 2 bases outside the gene matches. The CDR3 DNA reads TGCAGCGTTGAAGGACTAGCGGGGGTGGAGACCCAGTACTTC. This gives the protein CSVEGLAGVETQYF.